A single sample is the source of the 19 T cell receptor beta chains below, sequenced in a study of blood T cell repertoires in COVID-19. TCRdb's table, derived via immunoSEQ multiplex PCR, lists solely in-frame clones and lacks some. The sample yields approximately 280,000 clones, roughly 83% seen once. Sequencing was carried out using peripheral blood. The receptors were gathered from a human donor with COVID-19, enrolled during active disease. The donor label of this sample is uncertain.

The chain links TRBV3-1 (or the pseudogene TRBV3-2) to TRBJ2-2; 10 bases fit TRBD2. This CDR3 comprises 17 residues. Germline CDR1 and CDR2: LGHDT and YNNKEL (reference sequence). The junction had 9 bases not matched to a gene; V was cut back by 2 bases and J by 6 bases. CDR3 in amino acids: CASSQPLAGVGAGELFF. CDR3 DNA: TGTGCCAGCAGCCAACCCCTAGCGGGAGTAGGGGCCGGGGAGCTGTTTTTT.

The chain couples TRBV19 to TRBJ1-5; 7 nucleotides agree with TRBD1. V gave up 7 bases and J gave up 4 bases; unmatched junction bases: 13. This CDR3 spans 16 amino acids. CDR1 LNHDA and CDR2 SQIVND come from the germline V gene (reference sequence). The DNA for the CDR3 is TGTGCCAGTACACTAGGAGGGGGCCTTATTAATCAGCCCCAGCATTTT. Translated: CASTLGGGLINQPQHF. Complete variable domain (other parts from reference TRBV19 and TRBJ1-5): DGGITQSPKYLFRKEGQNVTLSCEQNLNHDAMYWYRQDPGQGLRLIYYSQIVNDFQKGDIAEGYSVSREKKESFPLTVTSAQKNPTAFYLCASTLGGGLINQPQHFGDGTRLSIL.

The rearrangement links TRBV5-1 to TRBJ2-3; possibly TRBD1 for D (5 bases). Germline CDR1 is SGHRS and CDR2 is YFSETQ. The CDR3 runs 16 residues. Trimming stripped 4 bases from V and 0 bases from J, with 15 bases between. Here the CDR3 reads CASSLDPQGSTDTQYF. The DNA of the CDR3 is TGCGCCAGCAGCCTCGATCCCCAGGGAAGCACAGATACGCAGTATTTT.

Only one count was recorded for this clone. The chain uses TRBV19 and TRBJ2-7, with 8 bases matching TRBD1. The V gene's germline CDR1 is LNHDA and CDR2 SQIVND (reference sequence). The CDR3 is 14 amino acids. J lost 3 bases, V lost 5 bases, and 6 bases had no gene match. Here the CDR3 DNA reads TGTGCCAGTAGTCTTAGGACAGGGAACTACGAGCAGTACTTC. This gives the protein CASSLRTGNYEQYF.

The chain recombines TRBV9 with TRBJ2-2; 7 bases align to TRBD2. The CDR3 is 15 residues long. Germline values: CDR1 SGDLS, CDR2 YYNGEE. After removal of 0 bases from V and 4 bases from J, the junction contained 3 bases not matched to a gene. The DNA of the CDR3 is TGTGCCAGCAGCGTAGGCGGGAGAAGCACCGGGGAGCTGTTTTTT. As protein: CASSVGGRSTGELFF.

This chain connects TRBV5-4 to TRBJ2-1; maybe TRBD2 (5 bases). CDR3 size: 17 residues. CDR1 and CDR2 from the germline V gene are SGHNT and YYREEE (reference sequence). Trimming stripped 4 bases from V and 4 bases from J, with 21 bases between. In nucleotides, the CDR3 is TGTGCCAGCAGCCTGGGTGGTGTGGGAGTCAGATACAATGAGCAGTTCTTC. Protein product: CASSLGGVGVRYNEQFF. Variable domain in full (rest from reference TRBV5-4 and TRBJ2-1): ETGVTQSPTHLIKTRGQQVTLRCSSQSGHNTVSWYQQALGQGPQFIFQYYREEENGRGNFPPRFSGLQFPNYSSELNVNALELDDSALYLCASSLGGVGVRYNEQFFGPGTRLTVL.

The CDR3 sequence: CASSYYRQGGNEQYF. In DNA form, the CDR3 reads TGTGCCAGCAGTTACTACCGACAGGGAGGCAACGAGCAGTACTTC. The chain combines TRBV6-2 or TRBV6-3 with TRBJ2-7; D may be TRBD1 (7 bases). V was cut by 1 base and J by 5 bases, with 15 bases left in between. The germline V gene encodes CDR1 MNHEY and CDR2 SVGEGT. This CDR3 is 15 amino acids long.

The rearrangement links TRBV9 to TRBJ2-7; weak D call: TRBD2 (5 bases). V lost 3 bases and J 6 bases, leaving 13 bases between the germline ends. This CDR3 region has 13 residues. Germline CDR1 and CDR2: SGDLS and YYNGEE. CDR3 sequence reads: CASSGGPAGEQYF. The DNA for the CDR3 is TGTGCCAGCAGCGGCGGCCCTGCGGGCGAGCAGTACTTC.

The chain employs TRBV7-3 and TRBJ2-1, with TRBD2 matching 11 bases. Germline CDR1 reads SGHTA; CDR2 reads FQGTGA. The CDR3 totals 17 residues. After removal of 5 bases from V and 2 bases from J, the junction contained 8 bases not matched to a gene. The chain's CDR3 is CASSPHSGRGTYNEQFF. The CDR3 DNA sequence: TGTGCCAGCAGCCCTCATAGCGGGAGGGGAACCTACAATGAGCAGTTCTTC. Supplemented by reference TRBV7-3 and TRBJ2-1, the full variable domain reads GAGVSQTPSNKVTEKGKYVELRCDPISGHTALYWYRQSLGQGPEFLIYFQGTGAADDSGLPNDRFFAVRPEGSVSTLKIQRTERGDSAVYLCASSPHSGRGTYNEQFFGPGTRLTVL.

V gene TRBV5-1 combines with J gene TRBJ2-5, with D unclear. Germline V CDR1 and CDR2: SGHRS, YFSETQ. This CDR3 spans 12 amino acids. V lost 5 bases and J lost 5, with 10 bases in between. The CDR3 loop is CASSPARETQYF. CDR3 DNA sequence: TGCGCCAGCAGTCCAGCCAGGGAGACCCAGTACTTC.

This sequence joins TRBV7-9 and TRBJ2-2; no clear D gene. The V and J ends lost 7 bases and 4 bases respectively, with 16 bases between them. This CDR3 comprises 15 residues. Germline lookup yields CDR1 SEHNR and CDR2 FQNEAQ (reference sequence). In DNA, the CDR3 is TGTGCCAGCACGCGGATCCTAGGCCCCACCGGGGAGCTGTTTTTT. Translation gives CASTRILGPTGELFF. Full variable domain (missing parts from reference TRBV7-9 and TRBJ2-2): DTGVSQNPRHKITKRGQNVTFRCDPISEHNRLYWYRQTLGQGPEFLTYFQNEAQLEKSRLLSDRFSAERPKGSFSTLEIQRTEQGDSAMYLCASTRILGPTGELFFGEGSRLTVL.

The V call is TRBV5-1, the J call TRBJ2-5; D remains unclear. Looked up from germline, CDR1 is SGHRS and CDR2 is YFSETQ. Trimming removed 4 bases at V and 4 bases at J, with 20 bases between. The length of the CDR3 is 16 residues. The CDR3 sequence is CASSPIGPQVGETQYF. In DNA form, the CDR3 reads TGCGCCAGCAGCCCCATTGGGCCCCAGGTGGGAGAGACCCAGTACTTC.

The rearrangement links TRBV2 to TRBJ2-1; 14 positions agree with TRBD2. Germline lookup yields CDR1 SNHLY and CDR2 FYNNEI. The CDR3 sequence is 16 residues long. The V gene end was trimmed by 6 bases and the J gene end by 8 bases; junction bases not matched to a gene: 9. CDR3 DNA: TGTGCCAGCAGCTCCGGGACTAGCGGGAGAGGGCATGAGCAGTTCTTC. Protein sequence: CASSSGTSGRGHEQFF.

The chain has TRBV29-1 and TRBJ2-5; D is uncertain. Germline CDR1 SQVTM, CDR2 ANQGSEA. CDR3 length: 13 residues. Trimming stripped 3 bases from V and 1 base from J, with 9 bases between. Written as DNA, the CDR3 is TGCAGCGTTGAGGGCCCCAGCCAAGAGACCCAGTACTTC. Amino acid sequence: CSVEGPSQETQYF.

V usage is TRBV5-1 and J usage is TRBJ1-5; 7 bases fit TRBD1. The CDR3 has 16 residues. CDR1 and CDR2 (germline): SGHRS, YFSETQ. With V trimmed by 0 bases and J by 1 base, 4 bases remained unmatched. This CDR3 is CASSLGPTGSNQPQHF. In DNA form, the CDR3 reads TGCGCCAGCAGCTTGGGACCGACAGGGAGCAATCAGCCCCAGCATTTT.

The CDR3 spells CASSRTVGGTDTQYF. The CDR3 nucleotides are TGCGCCAGCAGCCGGACGGTAGGGGGCACAGATACGCAGTATTTT. This chain links TRBV5-1 with TRBJ2-3, with D possibly TRBD1 on 5 matching bases. V was cut by 4 bases and J by 1 base, with 13 bases left in between. The V gene's germline CDR1 is SGHRS and CDR2 YFSETQ. The CDR3 is made up of 15 amino acids.

This clone was counted only a few times. The J gene is TRBJ1-2, the V gene TRBV7-2; 12 nucleotides align to TRBD1. Germline CDR1 SGHTA, CDR2 FQGNSA. J lost 9 bases, V lost 2 bases, and 7 bases had no gene match. CDR3 size: 15 residues. The CDR3 region has the DNA TGTGCCAGCAGCTTACATCCGGGGACAGGGGGCAGCTACACCTTC. Translation: CASSLHPGTGGSYTF. The full variable domain, completed using reference TRBV7-2 and TRBJ1-2, is GAGVSQSPSNKVTEKGKDVELRCDPISGHTALYWYRQSLGQGLEFLIYFQGNSAPDKSGLPSDRFSAERTGGSVSTLTIQRTQQEDSAVYLCASSLHPGTGGSYTFGSGTRLTVV.

This chain uses TRBV2 with TRBJ2-7; 8 nucleotides agree with TRBD1. V gave up 4 bases and J gave up 1 base; unmatched junction bases: 3. Germline V gives CDR1 SNHLY, CDR2 FYNNEI. There are 14 residues in the CDR3. As DNA, the CDR3 is TGTGCCAGCAGTGGACGGACAGGGTCCTACGAGCAGTACTTC. Its translation: CASSGRTGSYEQYF.

This chain joins TRBV18 and TRBJ1-2; D is possibly TRBD1 (6 bases). V was shortened by 2 bases and J by 3 bases, with 10 bases between the two germline ends. CDR3 length: 14 residues. Germline V gene lookup returns CDR1 KGHSH and CDR2 LQKENI. The CDR3 DNA reads TGTGCCAGCTCACCATGGGGGGGCGACTATGGCTACACCTTC. This encodes CASSPWGGDYGYTF.